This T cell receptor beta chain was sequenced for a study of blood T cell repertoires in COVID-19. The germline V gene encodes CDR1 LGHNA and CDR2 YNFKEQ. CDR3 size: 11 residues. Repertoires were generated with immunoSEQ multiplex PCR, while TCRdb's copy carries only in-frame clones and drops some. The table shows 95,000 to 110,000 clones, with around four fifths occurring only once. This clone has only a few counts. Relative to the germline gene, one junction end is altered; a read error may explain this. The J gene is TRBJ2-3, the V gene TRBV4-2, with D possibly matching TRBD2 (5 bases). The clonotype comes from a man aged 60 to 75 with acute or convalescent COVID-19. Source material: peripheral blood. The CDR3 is CASSETGSSIF. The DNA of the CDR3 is TGTGCCAGCAGTGAAACGGGATCCTCTATTTTT.